The 5 T cell receptor beta chains below were found in one sample sequenced in a study of T cells in Graves' hyperthyroidism and ophthalmopathy. Amplification of TCR beta CDR3 regions was performed using RNA transcripts as template. HTBI primers were used for first-round RT-PCR of the TCR CDR3. MiXCR, applied by TCRdb to the multiplex PCR reads, yields one record per CDR3 protein. The table lists approximately 640,000 distinct CDR3 sequences, roughly 46% of them singletons. The sequenced sample was peripheral blood or thyroid tissue (not recorded which). These receptors were collected from an adult man with Graves' disease, either hyperthyroidism or ophthalmopathy (not recorded which).

The J gene is TRBJ1-1, the V gene TRBV29-1, with TRBD1 matching 7 bases. The CDR3 totals 14 residues. Trimming took 7 bases from V and 0 from J; bases not matched to a gene: 8. CDR1 is SQVTM and CDR2 is ANQGSEA in the germline V gene. In DNA form, the CDR3 reads TGCAGCGCGCACAGGGGTGGGGTGAACACTGAAGCTTTCTTT. Amino acids: CSAHRGGVNTEAFF.

This clonotype has more than one count but fewer than ten. The chain links TRBV7-2 to TRBJ1-4; D gene unclear. Germline V gene data show CDR1 as SGHTA and CDR2 as FQGNSA. The V end was cut by 3 bases, the J end by 2 bases, with 13 bases between. The CDR3 consists of 16 residues. This CDR3 is CASSLAGRRTNEKLFF. CDR3 bases: TGTGCCAGCAGCTTGGCGGGGAGACGGACTAATGAAAAACTGTTTTTT.

The gene calls are TRBV25-1 and TRBJ2-7; D gene uncertain. Deletions cut 6 bases from V and 4 bases from J, with 10 bases between. Per germline, CDR1 MGHDK and CDR2 SYGVNS. This CDR3 spans 12 amino acids. The CDR3 reads CASRSPPYEQYF. As DNA, the CDR3 is TGTGCCAGCAGATCTCCACCGTACGAGCAGTACTTC.

This chain links TRBV10-3 with TRBJ1-3; the match to TRBD1 covers 12 bases. The CDR3 covers 14 residues. The germline CDR1 and CDR2 sequences are ENHRY and SYGVKD. The V gene end was trimmed by 6 bases and the J gene end by 7 bases; junction bases not matched to a gene: 4. The CDR3 protein is CAIRGQGAGNTIYF. DNA of the CDR3: TGTGCCATCAGGGGACAGGGGGCAGGGAACACCATATATTTT.

The V call is TRBV9, the J call TRBJ2-1; 11 nucleotides align to TRBD2. Germline assignment: CDR1 SGDLS and CDR2 YYNGEE. The junction had 4 bases not matched to a gene; V was cut back by 4 bases and J by 4 bases. The CDR3 spans 15 residues. The CDR3 bases are TGTGCCAGCAGCTTAGCGGGAGGGCGGTACAATGAGCAGTTCTTC. This gives the protein CASSLAGGRYNEQFF.